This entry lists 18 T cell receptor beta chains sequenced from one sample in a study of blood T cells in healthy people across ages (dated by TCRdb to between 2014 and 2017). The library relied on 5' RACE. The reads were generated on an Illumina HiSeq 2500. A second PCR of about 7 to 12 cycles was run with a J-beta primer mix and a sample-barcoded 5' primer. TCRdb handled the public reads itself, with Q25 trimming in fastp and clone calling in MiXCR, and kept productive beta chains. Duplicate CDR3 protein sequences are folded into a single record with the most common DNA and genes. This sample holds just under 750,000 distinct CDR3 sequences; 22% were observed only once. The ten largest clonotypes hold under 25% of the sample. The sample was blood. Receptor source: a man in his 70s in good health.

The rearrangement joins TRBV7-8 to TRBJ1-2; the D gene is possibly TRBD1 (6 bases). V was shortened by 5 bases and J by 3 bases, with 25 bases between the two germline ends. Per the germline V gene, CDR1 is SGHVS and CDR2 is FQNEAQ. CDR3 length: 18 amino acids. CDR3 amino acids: CASSVGGYTGRPDYGYTF. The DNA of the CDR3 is TGTGCCAGCAGCGTAGGGGGGTATACAGGCCGACCCGACTATGGCTACACCTTC.

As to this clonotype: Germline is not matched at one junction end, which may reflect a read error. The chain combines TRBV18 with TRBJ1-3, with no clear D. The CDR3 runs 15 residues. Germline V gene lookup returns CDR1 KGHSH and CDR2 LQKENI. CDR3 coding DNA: TGTGCCAGCTCACAGGAGGCCGTTCCGGGAAGCACCATATATTTT. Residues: CASSQEAVPGSTIYF.

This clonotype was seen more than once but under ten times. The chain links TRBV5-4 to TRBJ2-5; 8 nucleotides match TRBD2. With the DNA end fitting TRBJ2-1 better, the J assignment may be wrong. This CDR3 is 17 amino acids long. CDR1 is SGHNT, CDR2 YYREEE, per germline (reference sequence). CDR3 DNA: TGTGCCAGCAGCTTGGACCCCTTGCGGGGGGCGTATAATGAGCAGTTCTTC. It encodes CASSLDPLRGAYNEQFF.

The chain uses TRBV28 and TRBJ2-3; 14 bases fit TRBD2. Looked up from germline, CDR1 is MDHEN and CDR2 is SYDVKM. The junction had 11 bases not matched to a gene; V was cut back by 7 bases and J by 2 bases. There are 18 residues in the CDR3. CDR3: CASTPPGLAGADTDTQYF. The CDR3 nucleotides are TGTGCCAGCACCCCTCCGGGACTAGCGGGAGCCGACACAGATACGCAGTATTTT.

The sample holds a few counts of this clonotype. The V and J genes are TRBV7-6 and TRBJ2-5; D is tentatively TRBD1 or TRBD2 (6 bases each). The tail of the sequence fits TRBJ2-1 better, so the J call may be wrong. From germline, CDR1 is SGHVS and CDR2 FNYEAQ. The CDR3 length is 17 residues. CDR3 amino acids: CASSMITGSGLYNEQFF. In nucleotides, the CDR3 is TGTGCCAGCAGCATGATAACAGGGAGCGGGCTTTACAATGAGCAGTTCTTC.

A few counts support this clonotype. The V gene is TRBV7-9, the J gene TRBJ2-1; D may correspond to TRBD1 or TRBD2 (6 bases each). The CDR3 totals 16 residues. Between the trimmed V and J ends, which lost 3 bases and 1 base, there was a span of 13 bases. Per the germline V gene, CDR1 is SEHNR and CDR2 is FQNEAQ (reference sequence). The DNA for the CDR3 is TGTGCCAGCAGCTTCGGGGGCCCCCCTTCCTACAATGAGCAGTTCTTC. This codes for CASSFGGPPSYNEQFF.

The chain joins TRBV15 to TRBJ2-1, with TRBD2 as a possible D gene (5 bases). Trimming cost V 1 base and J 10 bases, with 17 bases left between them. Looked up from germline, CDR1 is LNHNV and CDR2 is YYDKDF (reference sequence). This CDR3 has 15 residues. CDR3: CATSRGNRWPGEQFF. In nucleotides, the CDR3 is TGTGCCACCAGCAGAGGTAATAGGTGGCCGGGAGAGCAGTTCTTC.

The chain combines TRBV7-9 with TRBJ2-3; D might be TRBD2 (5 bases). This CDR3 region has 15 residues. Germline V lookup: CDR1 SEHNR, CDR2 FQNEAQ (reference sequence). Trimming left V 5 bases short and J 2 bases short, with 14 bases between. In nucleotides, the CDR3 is TGTGCCAGCAGCCGCCAGCGGAGATACACAGATACGCAGTATTTT. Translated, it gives CASSRQRRYTDTQYF.

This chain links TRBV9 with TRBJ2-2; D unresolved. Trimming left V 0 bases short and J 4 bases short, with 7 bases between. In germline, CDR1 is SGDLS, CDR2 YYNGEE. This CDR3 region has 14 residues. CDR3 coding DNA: TGTGCCAGCAGCGTAGTTGACGGCACCGGGGAGCTGTTTTTT. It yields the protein CASSVVDGTGELFF.

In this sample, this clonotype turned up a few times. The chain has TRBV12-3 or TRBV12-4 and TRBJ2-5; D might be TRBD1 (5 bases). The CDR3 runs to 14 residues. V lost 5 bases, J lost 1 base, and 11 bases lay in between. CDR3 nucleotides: TGTGCCAGCAGTCTCTGGACAACCCAAGAGACCCAGTACTTC. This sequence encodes CASSLWTTQETQYF.

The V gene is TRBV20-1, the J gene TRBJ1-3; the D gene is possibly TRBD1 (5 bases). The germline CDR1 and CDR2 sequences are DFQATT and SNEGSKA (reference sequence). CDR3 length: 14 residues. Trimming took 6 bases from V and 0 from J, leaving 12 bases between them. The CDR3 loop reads CSAKRQSSGNTIYF. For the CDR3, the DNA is TGCAGTGCCAAAAGACAGAGCTCTGGAAACACCATATATTTT.

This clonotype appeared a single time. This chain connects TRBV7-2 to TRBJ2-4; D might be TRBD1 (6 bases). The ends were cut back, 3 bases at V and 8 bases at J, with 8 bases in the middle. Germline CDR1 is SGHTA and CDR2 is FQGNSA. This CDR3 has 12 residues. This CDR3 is CASSFAGDIQYF. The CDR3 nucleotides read TGTGCCAGCAGCTTTGCAGGGGACATTCAGTACTTC.

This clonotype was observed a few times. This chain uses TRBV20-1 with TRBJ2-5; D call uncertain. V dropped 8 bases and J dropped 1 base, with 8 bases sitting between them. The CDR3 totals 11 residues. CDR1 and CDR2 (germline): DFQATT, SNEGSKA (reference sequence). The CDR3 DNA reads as TGCAGTTCGCCTGTCCAAGAGACCCAGTACTTC. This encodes CSSPVQETQYF.

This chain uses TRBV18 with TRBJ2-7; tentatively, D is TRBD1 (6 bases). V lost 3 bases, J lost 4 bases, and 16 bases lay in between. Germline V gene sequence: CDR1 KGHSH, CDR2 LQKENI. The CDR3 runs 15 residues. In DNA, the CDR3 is TGTGCCAGCTCACCTGGGGGCGGAAGCCTTTACGAGCAGTACGTC. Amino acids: CASSPGGGSLYEQYV.

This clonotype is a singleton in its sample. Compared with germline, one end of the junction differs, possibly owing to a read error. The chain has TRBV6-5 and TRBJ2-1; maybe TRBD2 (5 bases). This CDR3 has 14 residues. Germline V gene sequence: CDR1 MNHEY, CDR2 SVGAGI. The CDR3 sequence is CASSPMSAGNERFF. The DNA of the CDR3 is TGTGCCAGCAGCCCGATGTCCGCGGGTAATGAGCGGTTCTTC.

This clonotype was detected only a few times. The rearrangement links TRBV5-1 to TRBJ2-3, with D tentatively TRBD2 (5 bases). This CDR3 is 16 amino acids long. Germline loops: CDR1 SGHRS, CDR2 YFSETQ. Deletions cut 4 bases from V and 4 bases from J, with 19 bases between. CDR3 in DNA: TGCGCCAGCAGCAACGGACTCTCGAGAGGTGCAGATACGCAGTATTTT. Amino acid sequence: CASSNGLSRGADTQYF.

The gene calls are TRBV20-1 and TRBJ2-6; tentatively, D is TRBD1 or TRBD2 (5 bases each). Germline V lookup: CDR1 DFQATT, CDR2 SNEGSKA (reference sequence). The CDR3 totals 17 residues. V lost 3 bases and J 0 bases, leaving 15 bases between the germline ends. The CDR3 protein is CSASRDGRVSGANVLTF. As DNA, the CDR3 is TGCAGTGCTAGCCGGGACGGCCGCGTCTCTGGGGCCAACGTCCTGACTTTC.

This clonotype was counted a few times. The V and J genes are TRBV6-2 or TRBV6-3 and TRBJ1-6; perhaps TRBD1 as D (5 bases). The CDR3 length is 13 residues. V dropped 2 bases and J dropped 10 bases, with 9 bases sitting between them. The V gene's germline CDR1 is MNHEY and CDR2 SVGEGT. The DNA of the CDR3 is TGTGCCAGCAGTTACGAGAGGGACTCACCCCTCCACTTT. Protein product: CASSYERDSPLHF.